Listed here is a single TCR beta chain. Its antigen is as yet unknown. The data are from a study of blood T cells in healthy people across ages. Alongside a J-beta primer mix, a sample-barcoded 5' primer served in a second PCR lasting about 7 to 11 cycles. TCRdb independently ran MiXCR on the 5' RACE reads; one entry per CDR3 protein. The sample carries hundreds of thousands of distinct CDR3 sequences, 25% to 30% recorded once. The CDR3 has 16 amino acids. J lost 5 bases, V lost 6 bases, and 16 bases had no gene match. Looked up from germline, CDR1 is MNHEY and CDR2 is SMNVEV (reference sequence). Study findings and constraints: The percentage of naive T cells correlated strongly with TCR beta diversity.

The sequenced sample consisted of blood. The receptor was isolated from a woman between 70 and 85 years old in good health. The chain employs TRBV27 and TRBJ2-7, with 7 bases lining up with TRBD1. CDR3 in amino acids: CASSPLRGQLFNEQYF. The DNA of the CDR3 is TGTGCCAGCAGCCCCCTGAGGGGACAGCTCTTCAACGAGCAGTACTTC.